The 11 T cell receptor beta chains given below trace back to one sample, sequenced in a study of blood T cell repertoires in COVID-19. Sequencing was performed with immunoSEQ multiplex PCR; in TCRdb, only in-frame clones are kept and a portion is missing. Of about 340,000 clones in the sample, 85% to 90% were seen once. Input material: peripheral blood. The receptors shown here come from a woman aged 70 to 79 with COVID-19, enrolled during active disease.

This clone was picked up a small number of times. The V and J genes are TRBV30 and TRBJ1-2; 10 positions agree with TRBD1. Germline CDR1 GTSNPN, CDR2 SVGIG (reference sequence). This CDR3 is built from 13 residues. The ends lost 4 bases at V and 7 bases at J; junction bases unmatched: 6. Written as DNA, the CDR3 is TGTGCCTGGACCCCGGACAGGGGGATTGGCTACACCTTC. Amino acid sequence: CAWTPDRGIGYTF.

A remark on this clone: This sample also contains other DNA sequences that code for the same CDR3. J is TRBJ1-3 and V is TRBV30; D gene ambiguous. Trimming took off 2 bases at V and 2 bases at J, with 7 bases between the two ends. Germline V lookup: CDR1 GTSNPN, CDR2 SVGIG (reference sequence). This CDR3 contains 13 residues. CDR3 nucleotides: TGTGCCTGGAGTTTGGGAGCTGGAAACACCATATATTTT. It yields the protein CAWSLGAGNTIYF.

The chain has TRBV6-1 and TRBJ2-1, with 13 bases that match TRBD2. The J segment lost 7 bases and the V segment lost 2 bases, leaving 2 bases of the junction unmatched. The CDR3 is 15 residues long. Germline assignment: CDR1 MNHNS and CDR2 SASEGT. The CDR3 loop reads CASSEPTSGRNEQFF. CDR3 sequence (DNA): TGTGCCAGCAGTGAACCGACTAGCGGGAGGAATGAGCAGTTCTTC.

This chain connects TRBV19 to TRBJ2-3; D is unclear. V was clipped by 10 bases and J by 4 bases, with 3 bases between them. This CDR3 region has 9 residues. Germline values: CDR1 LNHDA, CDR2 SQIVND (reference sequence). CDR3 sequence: CATSDTQYF. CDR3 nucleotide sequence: TGTGCCACCTCAGATACGCAGTATTTT. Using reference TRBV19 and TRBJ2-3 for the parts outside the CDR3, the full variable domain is DGGITQSPKYLFRKEGQNVTLSCEQNLNHDAMYWYRQDPGQGLRLIYYSQIVNDFQKGDIAEGYSVSREKKESFPLTVTSAQKNPTAFYLCATSDTQYFGPGTRLTVL.

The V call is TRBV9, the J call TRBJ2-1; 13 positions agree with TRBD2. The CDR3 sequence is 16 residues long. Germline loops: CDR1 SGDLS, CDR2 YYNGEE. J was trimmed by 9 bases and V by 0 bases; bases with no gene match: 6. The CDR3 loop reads CASSVVTSGGAVEQFF. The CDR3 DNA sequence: TGTGCCAGCAGCGTAGTTACTAGCGGGGGGGCGGTTGAGCAGTTCTTC.

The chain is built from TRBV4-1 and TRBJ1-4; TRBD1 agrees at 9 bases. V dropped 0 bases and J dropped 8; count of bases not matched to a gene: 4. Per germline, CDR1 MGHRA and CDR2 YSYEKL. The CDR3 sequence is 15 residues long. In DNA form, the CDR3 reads TGCGCCAGCAGCCAAGAGGACAGGGGATGGGAAAAACTGTTTTTT. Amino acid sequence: CASSQEDRGWEKLFF.

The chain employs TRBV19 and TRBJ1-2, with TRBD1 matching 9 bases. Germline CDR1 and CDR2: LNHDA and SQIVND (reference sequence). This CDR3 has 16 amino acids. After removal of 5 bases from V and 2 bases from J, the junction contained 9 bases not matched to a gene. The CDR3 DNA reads TGTGCCAGTAGTCGAAACGCTGGACAGGGGAACTATGGCTACACCTTC. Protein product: CASSRNAGQGNYGYTF.

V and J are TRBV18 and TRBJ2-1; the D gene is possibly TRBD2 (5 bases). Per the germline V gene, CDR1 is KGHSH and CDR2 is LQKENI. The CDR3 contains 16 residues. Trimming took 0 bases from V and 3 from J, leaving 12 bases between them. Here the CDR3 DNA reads TGTGCCAGCTCACCACCCAACTACGAGGGCTACAATGAGCAGTTCTTC. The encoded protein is CASSPPNYEGYNEQFF.

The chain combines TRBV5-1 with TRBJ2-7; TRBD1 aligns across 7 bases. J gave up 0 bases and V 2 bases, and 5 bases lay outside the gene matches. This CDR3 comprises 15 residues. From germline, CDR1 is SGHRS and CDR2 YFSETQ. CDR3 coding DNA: TGCGCCAGCAGCTTATCCGGGACAGCCTCCTACGAGCAGTACTTC. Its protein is CASSLSGTASYEQYF.

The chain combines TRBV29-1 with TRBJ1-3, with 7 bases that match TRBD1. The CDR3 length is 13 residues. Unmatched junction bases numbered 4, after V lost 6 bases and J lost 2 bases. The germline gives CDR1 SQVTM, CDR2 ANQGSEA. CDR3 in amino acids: CSVNRGTGNTIYF. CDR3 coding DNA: TGCAGCGTGAACAGGGGTACTGGAAACACCATATATTTT.

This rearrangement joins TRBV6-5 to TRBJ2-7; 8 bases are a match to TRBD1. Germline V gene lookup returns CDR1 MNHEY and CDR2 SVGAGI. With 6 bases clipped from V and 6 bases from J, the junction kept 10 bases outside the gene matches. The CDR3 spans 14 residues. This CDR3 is CASRGGQGRAEQYF. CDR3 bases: TGTGCCAGCAGAGGAGGACAGGGTAGGGCCGAGCAGTACTTC.